This note documents a single T cell receptor beta chain sequence. The data originate from a study of blood T cell repertoires in COVID-19. Generated by immunoSEQ multiplex PCR, the TCRdb table keeps only in-frame clones and is missing some. Of about 250,000 clones listed, roughly 89% are singletons. Losses at the gene ends were 9 bases for V and 6 bases for J; bases not matched to a gene: 17. CDR1 and CDR2 (germline): SGHTS, YDEGEE. This CDR3 comprises 17 residues. The chain couples TRBV5-8 to TRBJ2-1; 11 nucleotides match TRBD2. The sequenced material came from peripheral blood. This TCR derives from a woman between 35 and 50 years old who had recovered from COVID-19. The CDR3 coding sequence is TGTGCCACCAGTCCTCTGGTTAGCGGGAGGGCCCTCAATGAGCAGTTCTTC. It encodes CATSPLVSGRALNEQFF.